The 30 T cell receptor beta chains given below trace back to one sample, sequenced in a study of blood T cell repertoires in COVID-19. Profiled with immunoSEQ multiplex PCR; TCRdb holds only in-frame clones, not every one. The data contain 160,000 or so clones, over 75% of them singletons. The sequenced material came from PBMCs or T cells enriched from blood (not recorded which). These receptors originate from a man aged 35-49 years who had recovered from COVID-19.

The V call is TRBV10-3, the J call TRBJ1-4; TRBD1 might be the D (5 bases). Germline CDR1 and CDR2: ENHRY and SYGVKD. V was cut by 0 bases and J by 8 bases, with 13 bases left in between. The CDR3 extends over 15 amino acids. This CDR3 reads CAISESRGQGEKLFF. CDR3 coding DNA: TGTGCCATCAGTGAGTCTAGGGGCCAAGGAGAAAAACTGTTTTTT.

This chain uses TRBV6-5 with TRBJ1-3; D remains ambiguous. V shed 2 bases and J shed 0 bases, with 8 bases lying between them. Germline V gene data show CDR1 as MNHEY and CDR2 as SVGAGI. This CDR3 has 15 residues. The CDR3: CASSYNRDSGNTIYF. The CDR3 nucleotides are TGTGCCAGCAGTTACAACCGGGACTCTGGAAACACCATATATTTT.

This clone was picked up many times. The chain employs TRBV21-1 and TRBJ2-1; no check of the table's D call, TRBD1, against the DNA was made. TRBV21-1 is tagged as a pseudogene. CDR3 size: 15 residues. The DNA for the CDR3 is TGTGCCCCCAAGGAACAGGGGGTACCCTACAATGAGCAGTTCTTC. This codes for CAPKEQGVPYNEQFF.

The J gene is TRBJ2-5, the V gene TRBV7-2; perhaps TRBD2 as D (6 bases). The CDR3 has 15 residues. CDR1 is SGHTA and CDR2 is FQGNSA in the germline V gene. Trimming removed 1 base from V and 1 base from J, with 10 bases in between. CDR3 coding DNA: TGTGCCAGCAGCTTAGTAGGAGGGGCCCAAGAGACCCAGTACTTC. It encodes CASSLVGGAQETQYF.

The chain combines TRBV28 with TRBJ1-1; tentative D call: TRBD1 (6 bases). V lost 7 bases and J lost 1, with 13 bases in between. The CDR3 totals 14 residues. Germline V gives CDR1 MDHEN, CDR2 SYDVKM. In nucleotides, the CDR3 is TGTGCCAGCAACCAGGGAGGGGGGAACACTGAAGCTTTCTTT. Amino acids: CASNQGGGNTEAFF.

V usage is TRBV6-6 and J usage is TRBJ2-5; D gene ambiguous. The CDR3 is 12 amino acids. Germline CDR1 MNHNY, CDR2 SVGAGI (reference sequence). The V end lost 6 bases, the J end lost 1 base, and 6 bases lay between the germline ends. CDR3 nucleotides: TGTGCCAGCAGAGCGCCCCAAGAGACCCAGTACTTC. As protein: CASRAPQETQYF.

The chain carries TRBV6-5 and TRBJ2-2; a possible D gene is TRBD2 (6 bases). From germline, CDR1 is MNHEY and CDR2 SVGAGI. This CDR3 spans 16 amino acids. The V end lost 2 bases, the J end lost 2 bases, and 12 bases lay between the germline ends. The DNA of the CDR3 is TGTGCCAGCAGTTACGGGGTAGCGGCTAACACCGGGGAGCTGTTTTTT. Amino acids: CASSYGVAANTGELFF.

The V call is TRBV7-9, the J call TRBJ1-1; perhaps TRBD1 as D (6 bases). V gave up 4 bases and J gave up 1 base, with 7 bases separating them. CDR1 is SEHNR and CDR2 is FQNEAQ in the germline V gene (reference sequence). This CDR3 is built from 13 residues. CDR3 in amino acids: CASSWTENTEAFF. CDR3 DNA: TGTGCCAGCAGCTGGACAGAGAACACTGAAGCTTTCTTT.

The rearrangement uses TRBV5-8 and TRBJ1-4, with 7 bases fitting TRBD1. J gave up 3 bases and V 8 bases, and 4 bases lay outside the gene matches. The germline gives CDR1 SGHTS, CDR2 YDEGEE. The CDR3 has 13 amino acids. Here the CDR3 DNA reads TGTGCCAGTCTGGGACAGCCTAATGAAAAACTGTTTTTT. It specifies CASLGQPNEKLFF. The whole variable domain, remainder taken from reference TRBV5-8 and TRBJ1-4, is EAGVTQSPTHLIKTRGQQATLRCSPISGHTSVYWYQQALGLGLQFLLWYDEGEERNRGNFPPRFSGRQFPNYSSELNVNALELEDSALYLCASLGQPNEKLFFGSGTQLSVL.

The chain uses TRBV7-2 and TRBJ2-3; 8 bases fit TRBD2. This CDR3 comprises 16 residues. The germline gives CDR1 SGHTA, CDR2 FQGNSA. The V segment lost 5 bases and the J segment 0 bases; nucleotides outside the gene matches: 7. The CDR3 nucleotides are TGTGCCAGCAGCGCGTCTAGCGGGCGTAGCACAGATACGCAGTATTTT. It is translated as CASSASSGRSTDTQYF.

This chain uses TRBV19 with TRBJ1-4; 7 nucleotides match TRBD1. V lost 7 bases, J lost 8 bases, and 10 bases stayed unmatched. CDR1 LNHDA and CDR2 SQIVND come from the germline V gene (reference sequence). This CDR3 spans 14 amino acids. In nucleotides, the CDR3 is TGTGCCAGTAATTCAGGGGGAAGGTACGAAAAACTGTTTTTT. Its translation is CASNSGGRYEKLFF. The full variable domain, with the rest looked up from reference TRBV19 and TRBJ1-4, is DGGITQSPKYLFRKEGQNVTLSCEQNLNHDAMYWYRQDPGQGLRLIYYSQIVNDFQKGDIAEGYSVSREKKESFPLTVTSAQKNPTAFYLCASNSGGRYEKLFFGSGTQLSVL.

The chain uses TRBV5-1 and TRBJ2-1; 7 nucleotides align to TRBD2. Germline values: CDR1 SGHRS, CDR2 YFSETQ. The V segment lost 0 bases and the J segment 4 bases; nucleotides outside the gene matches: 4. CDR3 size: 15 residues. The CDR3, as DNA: TGCGCCAGCAGCTTGGCGGGACTAAAATACAATGAGCAGTTCTTC. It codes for CASSLAGLKYNEQFF. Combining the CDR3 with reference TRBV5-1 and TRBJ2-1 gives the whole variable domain KAGVTQTPRYLIKTRGQQVTLSCSPISGHRSVSWYQQTPGQGLQFLFEYFSETQRNKGNFPGRFSGRQFSNSRSEMNVSTLELGDSALYLCASSLAGLKYNEQFFGPGTRLTVL.

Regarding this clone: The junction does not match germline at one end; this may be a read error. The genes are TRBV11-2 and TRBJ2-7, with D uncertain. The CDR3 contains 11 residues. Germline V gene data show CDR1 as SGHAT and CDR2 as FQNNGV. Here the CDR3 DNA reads TGTGCCAGCAGATTAGAGACTTTTCAGTACTTC. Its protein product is CASRLETFQYF. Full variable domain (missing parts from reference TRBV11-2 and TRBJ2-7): EAGVAQSPRYKIIEKRQSVAFWCNPISGHATLYWYQQILGQGPKLLIQFQNNGVVDDSQLPKDRFSAERLKGVDSTLKIQPAKLEDSAVYLCASRLETFQYFGPGTRLTVT.

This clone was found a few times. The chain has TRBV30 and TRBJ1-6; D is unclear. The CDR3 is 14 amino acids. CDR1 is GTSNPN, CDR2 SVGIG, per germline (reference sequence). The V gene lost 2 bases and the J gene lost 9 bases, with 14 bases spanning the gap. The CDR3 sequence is CAWSPGKNGSPLHF. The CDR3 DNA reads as TGTGCCTGGAGTCCGGGGAAAAACGGTTCACCCCTCCACTTT.

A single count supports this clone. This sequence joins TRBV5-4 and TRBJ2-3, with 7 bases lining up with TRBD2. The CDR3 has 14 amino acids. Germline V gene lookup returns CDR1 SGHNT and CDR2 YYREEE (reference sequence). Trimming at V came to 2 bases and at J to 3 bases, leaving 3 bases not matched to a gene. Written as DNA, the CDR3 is TGTGCCAGCAGCTTTTCGGGGGGAACAGATACGCAGTATTTT. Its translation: CASSFSGGTDTQYF. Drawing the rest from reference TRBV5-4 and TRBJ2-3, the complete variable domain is ETGVTQSPTHLIKTRGQQVTLRCSSQSGHNTVSWYQQALGQGPQFIFQYYREEENGRGNFPPRFSGLQFPNYSSELNVNALELDDSALYLCASSFSGGTDTQYFGPGTRLTVL.

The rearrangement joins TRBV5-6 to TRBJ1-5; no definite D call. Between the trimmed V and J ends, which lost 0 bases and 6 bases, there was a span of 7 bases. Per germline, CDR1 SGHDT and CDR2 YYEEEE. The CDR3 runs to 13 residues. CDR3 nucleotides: TGTGCCAGCAGCTTGGCCGGGAGTCAGCCCCAGCATTTT. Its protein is CASSLAGSQPQHF.

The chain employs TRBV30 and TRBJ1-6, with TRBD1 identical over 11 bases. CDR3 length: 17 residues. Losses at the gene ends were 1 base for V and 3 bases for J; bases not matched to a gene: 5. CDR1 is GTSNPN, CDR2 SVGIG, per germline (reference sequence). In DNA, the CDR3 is TGTGCCTGGAGTGCTGGGACAGGGGGTTTCTATAATTCACCCCTCCACTTT. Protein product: CAWSAGTGGFYNSPLHF.

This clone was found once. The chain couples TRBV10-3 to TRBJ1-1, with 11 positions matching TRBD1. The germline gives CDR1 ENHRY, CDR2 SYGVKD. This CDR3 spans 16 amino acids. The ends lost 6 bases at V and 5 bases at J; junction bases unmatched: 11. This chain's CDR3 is CAISFRTGGIMTEAFF. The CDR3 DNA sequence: TGTGCCATCAGCTTTAGGACAGGGGGCATTATGACTGAAGCTTTCTTT.

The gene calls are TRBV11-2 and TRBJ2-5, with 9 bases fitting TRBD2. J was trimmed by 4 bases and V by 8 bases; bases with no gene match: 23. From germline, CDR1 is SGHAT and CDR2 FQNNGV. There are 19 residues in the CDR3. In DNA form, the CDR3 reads TGTGCCAGCTGCCTTTCTGGGGGACTCGCGGGGGGGACCCGAGAGACCCAGTACTTC. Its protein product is CASCLSGGLAGGTRETQYF. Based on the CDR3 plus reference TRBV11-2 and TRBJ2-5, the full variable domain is EAGVAQSPRYKIIEKRQSVAFWCNPISGHATLYWYQQILGQGPKLLIQFQNNGVVDDSQLPKDRFSAERLKGVDSTLKIQPAKLEDSAVYLCASCLSGGLAGGTRETQYFGPGTRLLVL.

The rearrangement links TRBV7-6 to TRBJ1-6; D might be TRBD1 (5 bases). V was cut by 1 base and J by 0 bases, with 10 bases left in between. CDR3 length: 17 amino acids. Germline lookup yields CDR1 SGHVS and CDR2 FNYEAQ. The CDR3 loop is CASSLGQLSSYNSPLHF. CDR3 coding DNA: TGTGCCAGCAGCTTAGGACAGCTGAGCTCCTATAATTCACCCCTCCACTTT.

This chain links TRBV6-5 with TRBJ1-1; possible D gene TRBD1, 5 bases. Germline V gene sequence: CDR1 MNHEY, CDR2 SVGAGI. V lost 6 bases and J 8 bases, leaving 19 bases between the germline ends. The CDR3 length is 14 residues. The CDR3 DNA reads TGTGCCAGCAGCCTCGGTGGAGGGGAGGAGGAAGCTTTCTTT. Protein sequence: CASSLGGGEEEAFF.

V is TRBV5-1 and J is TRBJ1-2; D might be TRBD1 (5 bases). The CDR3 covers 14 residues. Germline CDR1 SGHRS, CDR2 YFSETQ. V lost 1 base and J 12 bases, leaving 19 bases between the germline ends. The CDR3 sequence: CASSLSDWAREDTF. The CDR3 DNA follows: TGCGCCAGCAGCTTGTCCGATTGGGCCAGGGAAGACACCTTC.

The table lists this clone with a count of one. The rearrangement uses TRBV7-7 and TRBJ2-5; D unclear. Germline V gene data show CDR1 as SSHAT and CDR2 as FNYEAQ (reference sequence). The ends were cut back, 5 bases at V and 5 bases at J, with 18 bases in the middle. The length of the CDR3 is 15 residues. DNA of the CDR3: TGTGCCAGCAGCCCCTTGCGAGGCCCGCTGGAGACCCAGTACTTC. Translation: CASSPLRGPLETQYF. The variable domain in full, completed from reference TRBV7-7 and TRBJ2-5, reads GAGVSQSPRYKVTKRGQDVTLRCDPISSHATLYWYQQALGQGPEFLTYFNYEAQPDKSGLPSDRFSAERPEGSISTLTIQRTEQRDSAMYRCASSPLRGPLETQYFGPGTRLLVL.

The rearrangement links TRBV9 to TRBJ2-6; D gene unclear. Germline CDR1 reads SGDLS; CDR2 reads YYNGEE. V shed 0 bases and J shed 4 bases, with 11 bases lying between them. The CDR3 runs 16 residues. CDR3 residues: CASSVDLSYGANVLTF. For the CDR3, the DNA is TGTGCCAGCAGCGTAGACTTATCTTACGGGGCCAACGTCCTGACTTTC.

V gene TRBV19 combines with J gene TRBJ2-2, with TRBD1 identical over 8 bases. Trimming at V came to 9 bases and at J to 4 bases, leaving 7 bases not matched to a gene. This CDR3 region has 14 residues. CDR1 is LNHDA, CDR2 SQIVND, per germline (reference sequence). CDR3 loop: CASGTGGATGELFF. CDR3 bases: TGTGCCAGCGGGACAGGTGGGGCCACCGGGGAGCTGTTTTTT.

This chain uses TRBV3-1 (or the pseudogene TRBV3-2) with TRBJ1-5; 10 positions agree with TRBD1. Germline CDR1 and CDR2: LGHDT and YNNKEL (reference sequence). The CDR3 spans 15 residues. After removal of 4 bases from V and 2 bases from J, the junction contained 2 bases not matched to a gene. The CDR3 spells CASSLGTGGNQPQHF. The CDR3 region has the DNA TGTGCCAGCAGCCTCGGGACAGGGGGCAATCAGCCCCAGCATTTT.

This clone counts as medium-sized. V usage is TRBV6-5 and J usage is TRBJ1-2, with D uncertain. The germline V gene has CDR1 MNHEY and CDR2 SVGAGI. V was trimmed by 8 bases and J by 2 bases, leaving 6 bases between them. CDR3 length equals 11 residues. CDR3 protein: CASVGNYGYTF. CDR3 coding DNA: TGTGCCAGCGTGGGCAACTATGGCTACACCTTC.

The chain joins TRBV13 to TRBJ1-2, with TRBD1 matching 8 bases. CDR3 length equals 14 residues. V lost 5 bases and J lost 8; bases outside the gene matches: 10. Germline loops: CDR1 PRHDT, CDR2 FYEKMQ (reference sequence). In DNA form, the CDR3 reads TGTGCCAGCAGCCTCCAGGACAGGGCGAAAGGCTACACCTTC. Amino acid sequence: CASSLQDRAKGYTF.

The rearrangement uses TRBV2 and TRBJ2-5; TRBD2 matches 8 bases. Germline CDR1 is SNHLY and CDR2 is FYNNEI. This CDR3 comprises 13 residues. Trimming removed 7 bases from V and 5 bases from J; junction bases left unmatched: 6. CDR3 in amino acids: CASNRGGVETQYF. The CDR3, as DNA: TGTGCCAGCAATCGGGGGGGCGTTGAGACCCAGTACTTC.

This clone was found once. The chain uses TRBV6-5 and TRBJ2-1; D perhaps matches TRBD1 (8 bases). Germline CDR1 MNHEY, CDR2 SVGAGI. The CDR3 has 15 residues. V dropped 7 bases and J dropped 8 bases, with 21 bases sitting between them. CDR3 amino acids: CASNRGGAGGDEQFF. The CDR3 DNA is TGTGCCAGCAACAGGGGGGGGGCAGGGGGCGATGAGCAGTTCTTC.